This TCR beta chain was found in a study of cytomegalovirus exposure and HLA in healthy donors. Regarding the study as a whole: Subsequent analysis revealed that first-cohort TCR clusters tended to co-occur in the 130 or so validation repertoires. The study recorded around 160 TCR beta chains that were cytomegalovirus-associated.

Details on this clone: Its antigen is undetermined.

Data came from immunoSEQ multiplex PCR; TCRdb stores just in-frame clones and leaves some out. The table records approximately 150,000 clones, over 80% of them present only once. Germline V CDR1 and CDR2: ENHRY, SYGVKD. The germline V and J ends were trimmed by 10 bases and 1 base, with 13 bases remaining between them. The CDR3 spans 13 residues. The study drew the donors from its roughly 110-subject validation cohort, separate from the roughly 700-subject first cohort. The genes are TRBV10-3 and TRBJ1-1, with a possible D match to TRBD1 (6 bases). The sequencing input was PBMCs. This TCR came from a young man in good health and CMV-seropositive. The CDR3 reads CATQGGPNTEAFF. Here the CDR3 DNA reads TGTGCCACCCAAGGGGGACCGAACACTGAAGCTTTCTTT.